The TCR beta chain under discussion was sequenced for a study of immune evolution from preneoplasia to lung adenocarcinoma. On the study more broadly: HLA loss of heterozygosity: under 7.5% AIS, about 15% MIA, around 35% ADC, none AAH.

Study outcomes and limitations: From normal lung to invasive adenocarcinoma, top clone frequencies appeared to decrease.

Comments on this clone: Its antigen is currently unknown.

Sequencing used immunoSEQ multiplex PCR; TCRdb keeps in-frame clones, though not all of them. The sample includes roughly 8,800 clones, around four fifths of them seen just once. The germline CDR1 and CDR2 sequences are ENHRY and SYGVKD. The CDR3 is 14 residues long. The V gene end was trimmed by 8 bases and the J gene end by 2 bases; junction bases not matched to a gene: 7. J is TRBJ1-2 and V is TRBV10-3; the match to TRBD1 covers 8 bases. Sequenced material: FFPE lung adenocarcinoma in situ tissue. The TCR sequence derives from a person aged 65-85 years with lung adenocarcinoma. The CDR3 DNA follows: TGTGCCATCCTACGGACAGGGAAGAACTATGGCTACACCTTC. Translated, it gives CAILRTGKNYGYTF.